This passage covers 24 T cell receptor beta chains from one sample sequenced in a study of cytomegalovirus exposure and HLA in healthy donors. 13 Jbeta primers and 60 Vbeta primers were used for the PCR. The protocol was immunoSEQ multiplex PCR, while the TCRdb copy is restricted to in-frame clones and leaves out a portion. The sample has around 58,000 clones, 65% to 85% seen once. The specimen was PBMCs. These receptors were taken from a female donor in good health and CMV-seronegative.

The chain uses TRBV7-6 and TRBJ1-1, with 10 bases aligning to TRBD1. Trimming removed 1 base from V and 2 bases from J; junction bases left unmatched: 10. Germline V gene lookup returns CDR1 SGHVS and CDR2 FNYEAQ. This CDR3 is 18 amino acids long. As DNA, the CDR3 is TGTGCCAGCAGCTTAGATCCGGGTGACAGGGGGCAAAACACTGAAGCTTTCTTT. It encodes CASSLDPGDRGQNTEAFF.

This chain uses TRBV2 with TRBJ2-5, with D possibly matching TRBD2 (6 bases). Trimming left V 3 bases short and J 4 bases short, with 12 bases between. The CDR3 sequence is 14 residues long. CDR1 and CDR2 (germline): SNHLY, FYNNEI. The CDR3 protein is CASSDFGGPETQYF. The CDR3 DNA is TGTGCCAGCAGTGACTTCGGGGGACCAGAGACCCAGTACTTC.

This sequence joins TRBV5-1 and TRBJ1-1, with 8 bases fitting TRBD1. This CDR3 has 16 amino acids. Germline loops: CDR1 SGHRS, CDR2 YFSETQ. With V trimmed by 3 bases and J by 4 bases, 11 bases remained unmatched. Written as DNA, the CDR3 is TGCGCCAGCAGCTGGAACCTCCGACAGGGGCTCACTGAAGCTTTCTTT. Protein sequence: CASSWNLRQGLTEAFF.

The rearrangement joins TRBV2 to TRBJ2-1; D may be TRBD2 (5 bases). V was shortened by 6 bases and J by 0 bases, with 9 bases between the two germline ends. Germline V gene sequence: CDR1 SNHLY, CDR2 FYNNEI. The CDR3 spans 14 residues. For the CDR3, the DNA is TGTGCCAGCAGCGAGGAGGTCTCCTACAATGAGCAGTTCTTC. This codes for CASSEEVSYNEQFF.

This rearrangement joins TRBV5-1 to TRBJ2-5; TRBD2 agrees at 11 bases. After removal of 0 bases from V and 4 bases from J, the junction contained 8 bases not matched to a gene. Germline V gene data show CDR1 as SGHRS and CDR2 as YFSETQ. CDR3 length equals 17 residues. For the CDR3, the DNA is TGCGCCAGCAGCTTGGGGGCCCAACTAGCGGGAGTAGAGACCCAGTACTTC. Amino acids: CASSLGAQLAGVETQYF.

The chain recombines TRBV19 with TRBJ2-7, with D tentatively TRBD1 (5 bases). V was shortened by 3 bases and J by 6 bases, with 12 bases between the two germline ends. This CDR3 region has 13 residues. Germline lookup yields CDR1 LNHDA and CDR2 SQIVND (reference sequence). CDR3 loop: CASSIGRASEQYF. DNA of the CDR3: TGTGCCAGTAGTATCGGCAGGGCAAGCGAGCAGTACTTC. Variable domain in full (rest from reference TRBV19 and TRBJ2-7): DGGITQSPKYLFRKEGQNVTLSCEQNLNHDAMYWYRQDPGQGLRLIYYSQIVNDFQKGDIAEGYSVSREKKESFPLTVTSAQKNPTAFYLCASSIGRASEQYFGPGTRLTVT.

The V call is TRBV5-1, the J call TRBJ1-1; D unclear. Per the germline V gene, CDR1 is SGHRS and CDR2 is YFSETQ. The CDR3 spans 13 residues. Trimming stripped 2 bases from V and 0 bases from J, with 5 bases between. This chain's CDR3 is CASSFAVNTEAFF. CDR3 in DNA: TGCGCCAGCAGCTTTGCAGTGAACACTGAAGCTTTCTTT.

The rearrangement uses TRBV28 and TRBJ2-4; no reliable D call. V shed 4 bases and J shed 8 bases, with 9 bases lying between them. The CDR3 length is 12 residues. Per the germline V gene, CDR1 is MDHEN and CDR2 is SYDVKM. The CDR3 region has the DNA TGTGCCAGCAGTTCTAGTTCCCACATTCAGTACTTC. This encodes CASSSSSHIQYF.

V usage is TRBV19 and J usage is TRBJ1-1; D call uncertain. The V and J ends lost 5 bases and 5 bases respectively, with 12 bases between them. The germline V gene has CDR1 LNHDA and CDR2 SQIVND (reference sequence). This CDR3 is built from 13 residues. The CDR3 DNA sequence: TGTGCCAGTAGTCTCCAGGATAGGACTGAAGCTTTCTTT. It is translated as CASSLQDRTEAFF.

The chain couples TRBV6-1 to TRBJ1-6; a weak D match, TRBD1 (6 bases). The CDR3 spans 16 residues. The V end lost 4 bases, the J end lost 6 bases, and 16 bases lay between the germline ends. From germline, CDR1 is MNHNS and CDR2 SASEGT. The CDR3 spells CASSALKGEGNSPLHF. The CDR3 region has the DNA TGTGCCAGCAGTGCACTAAAGGGGGAGGGTAATTCACCCCTCCACTTT.

This clone was seen only a few times. The gene calls are TRBV7-9 and TRBJ1-1; unclear D gene. V was shortened by 6 bases and J by 4 bases, with 6 bases between the two germline ends. The CDR3 covers 11 residues. CDR1 and CDR2 (germline): SEHNR, FQNEAQ (reference sequence). The CDR3 reads CASSAGTEAFF. In DNA form, the CDR3 reads TGTGCCAGCAGTGCCGGCACTGAAGCTTTCTTT. The variable domain in full, with the rest retrieved from reference TRBV7-9 and TRBJ1-1, is DTGVSQNPRHKITKRGQNVTFRCDPISEHNRLYWYRQTLGQGPEFLTYFQNEAQLEKSRLLSDRFSAERPKGSFSTLEIQRTEQGDSAMYLCASSAGTEAFFGQGTRLTVV.

This chain joins TRBV9 and TRBJ2-7, with D possibly being TRBD2 (6 bases). V was shortened by 0 bases and J by 2 bases, with 15 bases between the two germline ends. CDR1 and CDR2 (germline): SGDLS, YYNGEE. There are 16 residues in the CDR3. The CDR3 sequence: CASSVVQSGATYEQYF. CDR3 sequence (DNA): TGTGCCAGCAGCGTAGTGCAATCGGGAGCCACCTACGAGCAGTACTTC.

The J gene is TRBJ2-3, the V gene TRBV28; perhaps TRBD2 as D (5 bases). Germline-derived CDR1 and CDR2 are MDHEN and SYDVKM. V lost 5 bases and J 3 bases, leaving 12 bases between the germline ends. The CDR3 length is 14 residues. In nucleotides, the CDR3 is TGTGCCAGCAGTCCCTCCCGCGGGACAGATACGCAGTATTTT. Its translation is CASSPSRGTDTQYF.

The gene calls are TRBV5-1 and TRBJ2-2; TRBD1 is a possible D gene (6 bases). This CDR3 is 17 amino acids long. Germline loops: CDR1 SGHRS, CDR2 YFSETQ. Trimming took off 0 bases at V and 3 bases at J, with 15 bases between the two ends. The CDR3 is CASSLEGRGRDTGELFF. In DNA form, the CDR3 reads TGCGCCAGCAGCTTGGAGGGCAGGGGTCGGGACACCGGGGAGCTGTTTTTT.

The V and J genes are TRBV4-2 and TRBJ1-6, with 9 nucleotides matching TRBD1. The CDR3 sequence is 16 residues long. The junction had 7 bases not matched to a gene; V was cut back by 3 bases and J by 7 bases. The germline CDR1 and CDR2 sequences are LGHNA and YNFKEQ. DNA for the CDR3: TGTGCCAGCAGCCAGAGGACCGGGACAGGGAATTCACCCCTCCACTTT. Translated: CASSQRTGTGNSPLHF.

The V gene is TRBV10-3, the J gene TRBJ1-1, with 8 bases lining up with TRBD1. V gave up 8 bases and J gave up 4 bases; unmatched junction bases: 6. The germline CDR1 and CDR2 sequences are ENHRY and SYGVKD. The CDR3 contains 13 residues. The DNA of the CDR3 is TGTGCCATCCGCAGGGGGCAGAGCACTGAAGCTTTCTTT. Translated, it gives CAIRRGQSTEAFF.

The chain couples TRBV7-2 to TRBJ2-1; 8 nucleotides match TRBD2. The CDR3 has 14 amino acids. Germline assignment: CDR1 SGHTA and CDR2 FQGNSA. V gave up 5 bases and J gave up 10 bases; unmatched junction bases: 10. The CDR3 coding sequence is TGTGCCAGCAGCCTCCACTTTCAGCGGGGGGAGCAGTTCTTC. It translates to CASSLHFQRGEQFF. The variable domain in full, completed from reference TRBV7-2 and TRBJ2-1, reads GAGVSQSPSNKVTEKGKDVELRCDPISGHTALYWYRQSLGQGLEFLIYFQGNSAPDKSGLPSDRFSAERTGGSVSTLTIQRTQQEDSAVYLCASSLHFQRGEQFFGPGTRLTVL.

The genes are TRBV7-2 and TRBJ1-4, with a tentative D call TRBD1 (5 bases). The CDR3 length is 13 residues. The germline gives CDR1 SGHTA, CDR2 FQGNSA. The ends were cut back, 8 bases at V and 0 bases at J, with 7 bases in the middle. The CDR3 DNA sequence: TGTGCCAGCCAGGGTCCAACTAATGAAAAACTGTTTTTT. This encodes CASQGPTNEKLFF. The variable domain in full, with the rest retrieved from reference TRBV7-2 and TRBJ1-4, is GAGVSQSPSNKVTEKGKDVELRCDPISGHTALYWYRQSLGQGLEFLIYFQGNSAPDKSGLPSDRFSAERTGGSVSTLTIQRTQQEDSAVYLCASQGPTNEKLFFGSGTQLSVL.

This rearrangement joins TRBV5-1 to TRBJ2-5, with 8 bases lining up with TRBD2. The tail of the sequence fits TRBJ2-7 better, so the J call may be wrong. The CDR3 is 14 amino acids. Germline loops: CDR1 SGHRS, CDR2 YFSETQ. The CDR3, as DNA: TGCGCCAGCAGTAAAACTAGCGGCTCCTACGAGCAGTACTTC. Translated, it gives CASSKTSGSYEQYF.

V gene TRBV19 combines with J gene TRBJ2-1; 9 nucleotides match TRBD2. This CDR3 region has 16 residues. Looked up from germline, CDR1 is LNHDA and CDR2 is SQIVND (reference sequence). V lost 2 bases to trimming and J lost 7 bases; unmatched junction nucleotides: 9. In nucleotides, the CDR3 is TGTGCCAGTAGTATACACTTGGGACTAGCACAGAATGAGCAGTTCTTC. This encodes CASSIHLGLAQNEQFF.

The V gene is TRBV6-5, the J gene TRBJ1-1; tentatively, D is TRBD1 (6 bases). The CDR3 loop spans 14 amino acids. Germline assignment: CDR1 MNHEY and CDR2 SVGAGI. V dropped 5 bases and J dropped 3 bases, with 13 bases sitting between them. CDR3 amino acids: CASSRGGLDTEAFF. The CDR3 DNA reads as TGTGCCAGCAGTCGGGGGGGGCTTGACACTGAAGCTTTCTTT.

The genes are TRBV4-3 and TRBJ2-3, with D perhaps matching TRBD2 (6 bases). The V gene lost 4 bases and the J gene lost 8 bases, with 16 bases spanning the gap. There are 14 residues in the CDR3. Germline CDR1 and CDR2: LGHNA and YSLEER. CDR3 coding DNA: TGCGCCAGCAGCCCCCGGACTAAGGATAGTACGCAGTATTTT. Residues: CASSPRTKDSTQYF.

The chain links TRBV19 to TRBJ2-7, with D possibly TRBD1 on 7 matching bases. The CDR3 is 15 residues long. With 7 bases removed from V and 2 bases from J, the gap between germline ends came to 18 bases. CDR1 and CDR2 from the germline V gene are LNHDA and SQIVND (reference sequence). The CDR3 DNA reads TGTGCCAGTACCCGAGGCGGGACAGCCGCCTACGAGCAGTACTTC. This sequence encodes CASTRGGTAAYEQYF.

The chain employs TRBV7-8 and TRBJ2-1, with 15 bases fitting TRBD2. Germline V lookup: CDR1 SGHVS, CDR2 FQNEAQ. This CDR3 comprises 15 residues. V was pared by 5 bases and J by 11 bases, with 7 bases of the junction left unmatched. The CDR3 is CASSPGTSGGSQQFF. For the CDR3, the DNA is TGTGCCAGCAGCCCAGGGACTAGCGGGGGGTCCCAGCAGTTCTTC.